This TCR beta chain was found in a study of T cell repertoires in cytomegalovirus infection. TCRdb reprocessed the reads via MiXCR and lists one record per CDR3 protein. The data contain about 300,000 distinct CDR3 sequences, roughly 25% of them singletons. This clonotype was counted only a few times. The germline V gene has CDR1 MDHEN and CDR2 SYDVKM. The J segment lost 5 bases and the V segment lost 4 bases, leaving 5 bases of the junction unmatched. The length of the CDR3 is 16 residues. The receptor was derived from a human donor in good health (CMV status not recorded). Some clones in this sample may be carry-over from other donors' samples. The chain links TRBV28 to TRBJ2-3, with 14 positions matching TRBD2. The sequenced material came from PBMCs. The CDR3, as DNA: TGTGCCAGCAGTTCGACTAGCGGGGGGGCGGGAGATACGCAGTATTTT. Its protein product is CASSSTSGGAGDTQYF.